These 7 T cell receptor beta chains originate from one sample sequenced in a study of Ad26.COV2.S vaccination and SARS-CoV-2 variants. Sequencing was performed with immunoSEQ multiplex PCR; in TCRdb, only in-frame clones are kept and a portion is missing. The profile shows about 400,000 clones, approximately 90% of them singletons. Documented treatment: about 20 received Ad26.COV2.S at low or high dose, single or two shots; 5 received placebo; per-sample allocation not given. Sampling was performed 63 days after the first vaccine or placebo injection. This specimen consisted of peripheral blood, obtained in a trial of Ad26.COV2.S vaccine versus placebo. The receptors shown here come from a person aged 18 to 59 who received the Ad26.COV2.S COVID-19 vaccine or a placebo.

The rearrangement joins TRBV7-9 to TRBJ2-2; D is unclear. The length of the CDR3 is 14 residues. V was trimmed by 2 bases and J by 5 bases, leaving 9 bases between them. The germline CDR1 and CDR2 sequences are SEHNR and FQNEAQ (reference sequence). The CDR3 region is CASSLWVDTGELFF. The CDR3 DNA is TGTGCCAGCAGCTTATGGGTTGATACCGGGGAGCTGTTTTTT.

The chain links TRBV28 to TRBJ1-4; TRBD1 aligns across 9 bases. Germline-derived CDR1 and CDR2 are MDHEN and SYDVKM. This CDR3 is built from 14 residues. V lost 5 bases to trimming and J lost 8 bases; unmatched junction nucleotides: 6. CDR3 DNA: TGTGCCAGCAGTCCCGGGACAGGGTTGGAAAAACTGTTTTTT. Translating gives CASSPGTGLEKLFF.

CDR3 bases: TGTGCCAGCCACGAGGGGGGGAGCGGGCCACCCCTCCACTTT. Translating gives CASHEGGSGPPLHF. The genes are TRBV7-8 and TRBJ1-6; D perhaps matches TRBD1 (6 bases). V lost 8 bases, J lost 11 bases, and 19 bases lay in between. Germline V gene sequence: CDR1 SGHVS, CDR2 FQNEAQ. The length of the CDR3 is 14 residues.

V gene TRBV5-1 combines with J gene TRBJ2-3; D might be TRBD2 (6 bases). There are 13 residues in the CDR3. Trimming left V 0 bases short and J 9 bases short, with 11 bases between. CDR1 is SGHRS and CDR2 is YFSETQ in the germline V gene. The CDR3 nucleotides read TGCGCCAGCAGCTTGGTTCTTGGGGGGACGCAGTATTTT. This sequence encodes CASSLVLGGTQYF. The variable domain in full, completed from reference TRBV5-1 and TRBJ2-3, reads KAGVTQTPRYLIKTRGQQVTLSCSPISGHRSVSWYQQTPGQGLQFLFEYFSETQRNKGNFPGRFSGRQFSNSRSEMNVSTLELGDSALYLCASSLVLGGTQYFGPGTRLTVL.

V usage is TRBV4-1 and J usage is TRBJ2-1, with D possibly matching TRBD2 (5 bases). Germline V gene data show CDR1 as MGHRA and CDR2 as YSYEKL. There are 19 residues in the CDR3. V dropped 3 bases and J dropped 0 bases, with 21 bases sitting between them. The CDR3 DNA follows: TGCGCCAGCAGCCACACCTACCGGAGGCGGGCTAGCTCCTACAATGAGCAGTTCTTC. Residues: CASSHTYRRRASSYNEQFF.

This rearrangement joins TRBV19 to TRBJ2-5, with 12 nucleotides matching TRBD2. The germline CDR1 and CDR2 sequences are LNHDA and SQIVND (reference sequence). After removal of 4 bases from V and 1 base from J, the junction contained 4 bases not matched to a gene. This CDR3 spans 16 amino acids. CDR3 bases: TGTGCCAGTAGTAAAAGACTAGCGGGGGTCCAAGAGACCCAGTACTTC. Protein: CASSKRLAGVQETQYF.

The DNA of the CDR3 is TGCGCCAGCAGCCCCGGGACAGGGGCCTTCAATCAGCCCCAGCATTTT. This encodes CASSPGTGAFNQPQHF. The chain employs TRBV5-1 and TRBJ1-5, with 10 bases identical to TRBD1. V lost 4 bases to trimming and J lost 3 bases; unmatched junction nucleotides: 7. Germline assignment: CDR1 SGHRS and CDR2 YFSETQ. The CDR3 sequence is 16 residues long.